Listed below are T cell receptor beta chains from one sample, sequenced in a study of blood T cells in healthy people across ages. TCRdb independently ran MiXCR on the 5' RACE reads; one entry per CDR3 protein. The table lists 1.8 million or so distinct CDR3 sequences, about 39% of them singletons, with 20% to 25% in the top ten. Input material: blood. All receptors derive from a human donor in good health. The CDR3 runs from the conserved cysteine through the conserved F or W. The D gene is left open where the match is weak. The size entry is marked missing in some rows and otherwise reads once, few, many or a size class.

size | J | D | V | CDR3 | DNA
NA | TRBJ2-3 | TRBD1 | TRBV6-1 | CASRQGVLEAQYF | TGTGCCAGTCGACAGGGAGTCCTTGAGGCGCAGTATTTT
NA | TRBJ2-5 | TRBD2 | TRBV4-3 | CASSPRLADNNEQYF | TGCGCCAGCAGCCCCCGACTAGCGGATAACAATGAGCAGTACTTC
few | TRBJ2-3 | NA | TRBV6-1 | CTSASAGTDTQYF | TGTACCAGCGCGTCGGCAGGGACGGATACGCAGTATTTT
NA | TRBJ2-5 | TRBD2 | TRBV20-1 | CSAIAGVETQYF | TGCAGTGCTATAGCGGGGGTGGAGACCCAGTACTTC
few | TRBJ1-2 | NA | TRBV12-3/TRBV12-4 | CASTIPGANYGYTF | TGTGCCAGCACTATACCGGGGGCGAATTATGGCTACACCTTC
NA | TRBJ1-3 | NA | TRBV20-1 | CSARDLLEGMRDTIYF | TGCAGTGCTAGAGATCTCTTGGAGGGAATGAGAGACACCATATATTTT
NA | TRBJ2-3 | NA | TRBV10-3 | CAIRDVSTDTQYF | TGTGCCATCCGCGACGTTAGCACAGATACGCAGTATTTT
NA | TRBJ2-1 | NA | TRBV7-9 | CASSLPTNEQFF | TGTGCCAGCAGCTTACCCACCAATGAGCAGTTCTTC
few | TRBJ2-3 | NA | TRBV6-2/TRBV6-3 | CASSYKVADTQYF | TGTGCCAGCAGTTATAAGGTAGCAGATACGCAGTATTTT
NA | TRBJ1-1 | NA | TRBV6-5 | CASSYSRQSNTEAFF | TGTGCCAGCAGTTACTCGAGGCAGTCAAACACTGAAGCTTTCTTT
NA | TRBJ2-3 | NA | TRBV7-9 | CASSRPSAADTQYF | TGTGCCAGCAGTCGGCCCTCAGCGGCAGATACGCAGTATTTT
once | TRBJ1-1 | TRBD1 | TRBV20-1 | CSAPLITGVSTEAFF | TGCAGTGCACCTTTAATTACAGGGGTAAGCACTGAAGCTTTCTTT
once | TRBJ1-6 | NA | TRBV20-1 | CSARYSGESPLHF | TGCAGTGCGAGATACTCCGGGGAATCACCCCTCCACTTT
few | TRBJ1-2 | NA | TRBV5-5 | CASSLVLGANYGYTF | TGTGCCAGCAGCTTGGTCCTTGGGGCTAACTATGGCTACACCTTC
few | TRBJ1-1 | NA | TRBV6-1 | CASSELGGNTEAFF | TGTGCCAGCAGTGAATTAGGAGGGAACACTGAAGCTTTCTTT
few | TRBJ2-5 | TRBD2 | TRBV13 | CASSVRAGGSYERYF | TGTGCCAGCAGCGTCAGAGCGGGGGGTTCCTACGAGCGGTACTTC
NA | TRBJ1-5 | NA | TRBV20-1 | CSAKDGNQPQHF | TGCAGTGCTAAAGACGGCAATCAGCCCCAGCATTTT
few | TRBJ2-7 | TRBD1 | TRBV5-5 | CASSQGARRDEQYF | TGTGCCAGCAGCCAGGGGGCCCGCAGGGACGAGCAGTACTTC
NA | TRBJ1-2 | TRBD1 | TRBV7-2 | CASSSLTGGYDYTF | TGTGCCAGCAGCTCGTTGACAGGGGGCTATGACTACACCTTC